These 9 T cell receptor beta chains were all obtained from the same sample, sequenced in a study of shared clonotypes between healthy human individuals. Terminally differentiated effector memory CD45RA+ cells were left out of the naive CD8 fraction, which was CD45RO-negative and positively selected for CCR7. Sequencing used immunoSEQ multiplex PCR; TCRdb keeps in-frame clones, though not all of them. Seen here are roughly 2.1 million clones, 85% to 95% observed once, and the top ten hold roughly 1.8%. Sequenced material: naive CD8+ T cells from PBMCs. The receptors stem from a man younger than 30 in good health. Some clones in this sample may be carry-over from other donors' samples.

The chain recombines TRBV5-4 with TRBJ2-1; 10 bases map to TRBD2. CDR1 SGHNT and CDR2 YYREEE come from the germline V gene (reference sequence). Germline trimming cut 7 bases from V and 5 bases from J; bases unmatched to any gene: 12. The CDR3 contains 16 residues. CDR3 region: CASRPILAGENNEQFF. CDR3 coding DNA: TGTGCCAGCCGACCTATCCTAGCGGGAGAAAACAATGAGCAGTTCTTC.

This chain connects TRBV29-1 to TRBJ2-7, with 11 nucleotides matching TRBD2. This CDR3 contains 14 residues. Per the germline V gene, CDR1 is SQVTM and CDR2 is ANQGSEA. Trimming took 6 bases from V and 4 from J; bases not matched to a gene: 8. CDR3 sequence (DNA): TGCAGCGTGCCCGGGACTAGCGGCTTTTACGAGCAGTACTTC. Its protein product is CSVPGTSGFYEQYF.

CDR3 protein: CASRWGNTEAFF. The CDR3 DNA reads as TGTGCCAGCAGGTGGGGGAACACTGAAGCTTTCTTT. The chain employs TRBV6-1 and TRBJ1-1, with no clear D. The CDR3 has 12 residues. Germline V lookup: CDR1 MNHNS, CDR2 SASEGT. The V gene lost 6 bases and the J gene lost 1 base, with 6 bases spanning the gap.

CDR3 DNA sequence: TGTGCCAGCAGCTTAGCGCCTAGCGGGAGATTTGTTCCTCCAGATACGCAGTATTTT. Translated, it gives CASSLAPSGRFVPPDTQYF. The rearrangement links TRBV7-6 to TRBJ2-3, with 10 bases fitting TRBD2. The V and J ends lost 0 bases and 4 bases, in that order; junction bases with no gene match: 13. The germline V gene encodes CDR1 SGHVS and CDR2 FNYEAQ. This CDR3 has 19 amino acids.

The chain carries TRBV28 and TRBJ2-3; 9 bases agree with TRBD2. CDR3 length: 17 amino acids. Losses at the gene ends were 5 bases for V and 4 bases for J; bases not matched to a gene: 13. In germline, CDR1 is MDHEN, CDR2 SYDVKM. The CDR3 is CASSPPLAGFSPDTQYF. The CDR3, as DNA: TGTGCCAGCAGTCCCCCACTAGCGGGCTTTTCCCCAGATACGCAGTATTTT.

This chain uses TRBV10-3 with TRBJ1-5; the D is unclear. The CDR3 extends over 15 amino acids. Trimming took 1 base from V and 1 from J, leaving 8 bases between them. Germline V gene lookup returns CDR1 ENHRY and CDR2 SYGVKD. This CDR3 is CAISEYLGSNQPQHF. In nucleotides, the CDR3 is TGTGCCATCAGTGAGTATCTGGGAAGCAATCAGCCCCAGCATTTT.

The J gene is TRBJ2-5, the V gene TRBV29-1; D unclear. The CDR3 is 11 amino acids. V gave up 4 bases and J gave up 1 base, with 4 bases separating them. CDR1 is SQVTM, CDR2 ANQGSEA, per germline. This CDR3 is CSVGIQETQYF. The CDR3 DNA sequence: TGCAGCGTTGGGATCCAAGAGACCCAGTACTTC.

The CDR3 DNA reads TGTGCCAGCTCACCTTACGATCAAGAGACCCAGTACTTC. Translating it yields CASSPYDQETQYF. The chain joins TRBV18 to TRBJ2-5; D not certain. The CDR3 runs 13 residues. The germline gives CDR1 KGHSH, CDR2 LQKENI. The V end was cut by 3 bases, the J end by 2 bases, with 7 bases between.

This clone was picked up one time. V usage is TRBV12-5 and J usage is TRBJ1-1; D unresolved. CDR3 size: 14 residues. V gave up 1 base and J gave up 4 bases, with 10 bases separating them. Germline CDR1 is LGHNT and CDR2 is FRNRAP. In DNA form, the CDR3 reads TGTGCTAGTGGTTTGGATGTCAAAGGCACTGAAGCTTTCTTT. Translation gives CASGLDVKGTEAFF.